The 20 T cell receptor beta chains presented below share a single source sample, sequenced in a study of CD8 T cells in ankylosing spondylitis. Study-wide findings and caveats: About 8 highly homologous variants made up a TCR beta motif, and this motif appeared characteristic of ankylosing spondylitis blood.

For these TCRs, the target antigens are not known. TCRdb re-called the 5' RACE reads through MiXCR, storing one row per CDR3 protein. Of some 800,000 distinct CDR3 sequences in the sample, 10% to 15% are singletons; the top ten hold less than 0.65%. The sequenced sample was blood, either unsorted or a sorted T cell fraction (not recorded which). All receptors derive from a male donor with ankylosing spondylitis.

V is TRBV7-2 and J is TRBJ1-3, with unresolved D. The CDR3 is 15 amino acids. With 5 bases removed from V and 4 bases from J, the gap between germline ends came to 15 bases. Germline-derived CDR1 and CDR2 are SGHTA and FQGNSA. The CDR3 DNA sequence: TGTGCCAGCAGCCTAGGGCCGGCCGAGGGAAACACCATATATTTT. It encodes CASSLGPAEGNTIYF.

This clonotype has a handful of counts. The chain uses TRBV7-2 and TRBJ1-1, with unresolved D. The V gene's germline CDR1 is SGHTA and CDR2 FQGNSA. Trimming pared 2 bases from V and 6 bases from J, leaving 13 bases between. The CDR3 is made up of 14 amino acids. The CDR3 DNA reads as TGTGCCAGCAGCTTATTTGGCGGCGGAGCTGAAGCTTTCTTT. This translates into CASSLFGGGAEAFF.

For the CDR3, the DNA is TGTGCCACCAGTGATTTGGGGTCCAATCGGGGCAATGAGCAGTTCTTC. Translation: CATSDLGSNRGNEQFF. The chain uses TRBV24-1 and TRBJ2-1; TRBD2 might be the D (5 bases). The CDR3 is made up of 16 amino acids. V dropped 0 bases and J dropped 6 bases, with 14 bases sitting between them. Per the germline V gene, CDR1 is KGHDR and CDR2 is SFDVKD.

J is TRBJ2-2 and V is TRBV30, with a tentative D call TRBD2 (6 bases). Deletions cut 0 bases from V and 5 bases from J, with 16 bases between. The CDR3 sequence is 16 residues long. Germline CDR1 reads GTSNPN; CDR2 reads SVGIG (reference sequence). In DNA, the CDR3 is TGTGCCTGGAGTGTAACCCTCGGGGGAGGAACCGGGGAGCTGTTTTTT. Its protein is CAWSVTLGGGTGELFF.

The rearrangement uses TRBV29-1 and TRBJ1-1, with unresolved D. Trimming shortened V by 5 bases and J by 4 bases, and 8 bases separated the two germline ends. The CDR3 is 11 amino acids. Germline assignment: CDR1 SQVTM and CDR2 ANQGSEA. CDR3 bases: TGCAGCGTTCGTTGGAGCACTGAAGCTTTCTTT. Its protein is CSVRWSTEAFF.

This clonotype has a count of ten or more. The chain combines TRBV5-8 with TRBJ1-2; the match to TRBD1 covers 8 bases. CDR1 and CDR2 from the germline V gene are SGHTS and YDEGEE. The CDR3 totals 13 residues. The V and J ends lost 4 bases and 8 bases, in that order; junction bases with no gene match: 7. Written as DNA, the CDR3 is TGTGCCAGCAGCATCCCGACAGGGGACGGCTACACCTTC. It specifies CASSIPTGDGYTF. Supplemented by reference TRBV5-8 and TRBJ1-2, the full variable domain reads EAGVTQSPTHLIKTRGQQATLRCSPISGHTSVYWYQQALGLGLQFLLWYDEGEERNRGNFPPRFSGRQFPNYSSELNVNALELEDSALYLCASSIPTGDGYTFGSGTRLTVV.

V gene TRBV11-2 combines with J gene TRBJ2-1; 9 bases line up with TRBD1. Looked up from germline, CDR1 is SGHAT and CDR2 is FQNNGV. J was trimmed by 9 bases and V by 2 bases; bases with no gene match: 8. The CDR3 has 15 amino acids. The CDR3 DNA reads as TGTGCCAGCAGCTTACGCGACAGGGGGTCAAGTGAGCAGTTCTTC. As protein: CASSLRDRGSSEQFF.

This clonotype was found a few times. The chain carries TRBV7-6 and TRBJ2-2; TRBD2 matches at 12 bases. The CDR3 runs to 15 residues. Germline V gene lookup returns CDR1 SGHVS and CDR2 FNYEAQ. V lost 6 bases, J lost 5 bases, and 4 bases stayed unmatched. Here the CDR3 DNA reads TGTGCCAGCAGGAGACTAGCGGGAGAAACCGGGGAGCTGTTTTTT. This codes for CASRRLAGETGELFF.

The V and J genes are TRBV6-1 and TRBJ2-7, with D perhaps matching TRBD1 (6 bases). Trimming took 5 bases from V and 1 from J, leaving 15 bases between them. Germline V gene lookup returns CDR1 MNHNS and CDR2 SASEGT. This CDR3 is 15 amino acids long. The CDR3 DNA reads as TGTGCCAGCAGTAAGCGACAGGAGTATTCCTACGAGCAGTACTTC. It specifies CASSKRQEYSYEQYF.

This chain joins TRBV15 and TRBJ1-5; 10 bases fit TRBD1. The junction had 5 bases not matched to a gene; V was cut back by 3 bases and J by 6 bases. The CDR3 loop spans 15 amino acids. Germline CDR1 is LNHNV and CDR2 is YYDKDF (reference sequence). The CDR3 DNA reads TGTGCCACCAGCAGGGGAGGGACAGGGGTTCAGCCCCAGCATTTT. It specifies CATSRGGTGVQPQHF.

This clonotype has a count of ten or more. The V call is TRBV12-3 or TRBV12-4, the J call TRBJ1-3, with a tentative D call TRBD1 (5 bases). Trimming removed 2 bases from V and 4 bases from J, with 9 bases in between. This CDR3 comprises 14 residues. The CDR3 reads CASSLTGLGNTIYF. The DNA of the CDR3 is TGTGCCAGCAGTTTAACAGGATTAGGAAACACCATATATTTT.

This clonotype was observed many times. The CDR3 nucleotides read TGCAGCGTTGGCGTAGGGGGCGCTCGTGGCTACACCTTC. Translating gives CSVGVGGARGYTF. The chain recombines TRBV29-1 with TRBJ1-2; the match to TRBD1 covers 7 bases. With 4 bases clipped from V and 7 bases from J, the junction kept 9 bases outside the gene matches. This CDR3 is 13 amino acids long. The V gene's germline CDR1 is SQVTM and CDR2 ANQGSEA.

This clonotype was found a few times. The CDR3 region has the DNA TGTGCCAGCAGCGTAGAAGGGGGGGGCAATGAGCAGTTCTTC. Encoded protein: CASSVEGGGNEQFF. The rearrangement links TRBV9 to TRBJ2-1; D is perhaps TRBD2 (7 bases). There are 14 residues in the CDR3. V was pared by 0 bases and J by 6 bases, with 10 bases between. Germline-derived CDR1 and CDR2 are SGDLS and YYNGEE.

Ten or more counts support this clonotype. V usage is TRBV7-2 and J usage is TRBJ1-1, with a weak D call TRBD1 (5 bases). The CDR3 runs to 17 residues. The V end was cut by 3 bases, the J end by 0 bases, with 17 bases between. The germline V gene has CDR1 SGHTA and CDR2 FQGNSA. The CDR3 sequence: CASSLGEVGVVNTEAFF. The CDR3 region has the DNA TGTGCCAGCAGCTTGGGGGAGGTCGGAGTGGTGAACACTGAAGCTTTCTTT. Using reference TRBV7-2 and TRBJ1-1 for the parts outside the CDR3, the full variable domain is GAGVSQSPSNKVTEKGKDVELRCDPISGHTALYWYRQSLGQGLEFLIYFQGNSAPDKSGLPSDRFSAERTGGSVSTLTIQRTQQEDSAVYLCASSLGEVGVVNTEAFFGQGTRLTVV.

V is TRBV7-9 and J is TRBJ2-1, with a tentative D call TRBD2 (7 bases). The CDR3 totals 16 residues. Germline values: CDR1 SEHNR, CDR2 FQNEAQ (reference sequence). Trimming removed 2 bases from V and 4 bases from J, with 15 bases in between. Written as DNA, the CDR3 is TGTGCCAGCAGCTTATCGGCGGGGGCGCAGTACAATGAGCAGTTCTTC. Its protein is CASSLSAGAQYNEQFF. Drawing the rest from reference TRBV7-9 and TRBJ2-1, the complete variable domain is DTGVSQNPRHKITKRGQNVTFRCDPISEHNRLYWYRQTLGQGPEFLTYFQNEAQLEKSRLLSDRFSAERPKGSFSTLEIQRTEQGDSAMYLCASSLSAGAQYNEQFFGPGTRLTVL.

This clonotype was observed a few times. The chain carries TRBV20-1 and TRBJ2-1, with D perhaps TRBD2 (5 bases). V lost 1 base to trimming and J lost 0 bases, with 10 bases between them. Per the germline V gene, CDR1 is DFQATT and CDR2 is SNEGSKA (reference sequence). This CDR3 contains 15 residues. The CDR3 coding sequence is TGCAGTGCTAGAGCTGTTAGCGTCTCCTACAATGAGCAGTTCTTC. Translation: CSARAVSVSYNEQFF.

A few counts support this clonotype. The rearrangement uses TRBV20-1 and TRBJ1-2; 10 bases are a match to TRBD1. The germline CDR1 and CDR2 sequences are DFQATT and SNEGSKA (reference sequence). This CDR3 contains 15 residues. Trimming cost V 7 bases and J 3 bases; bases outside gene matches: 11. The CDR3 nucleotides are TGCAGTGTGGGTACCCGACAGGGGGCGGACTATGGCTACACCTTC. Amino acids: CSVGTRQGADYGYTF.

The J gene is TRBJ2-7, the V gene TRBV20-1; 11 nucleotides align to TRBD2. The CDR3 has 12 residues. Germline CDR1 and CDR2: DFQATT and SNEGSKA (reference sequence). CDR3 amino acids: CKPTSGVYEQYF. CDR3 nucleotides: TGCAAACCGACTAGCGGGGTCTACGAGCAGTACTTC.

J is TRBJ2-3 and V is TRBV20-1; no clear D. Germline V lookup: CDR1 DFQATT, CDR2 SNEGSKA (reference sequence). The CDR3 is 13 residues long. CDR3 protein: CRATSSPPDTQYF. In DNA form, the CDR3 reads TGCAGGGCCACATCTTCTCCCCCAGATACGCAGTATTTT.

The table lists this clonotype with many counts. The V call is TRBV28, the J call TRBJ2-1; no clear D gene. V lost 1 base, J lost 7 bases, and 14 bases lay in between. This CDR3 is 15 amino acids long. CDR1 MDHEN and CDR2 SYDVKM come from the germline V gene. In DNA, the CDR3 is TGTGCCAGCAGTTTATCCGGAAGGGAAGGGAATGAGCAGTTCTTC. Translated: CASSLSGREGNEQFF.